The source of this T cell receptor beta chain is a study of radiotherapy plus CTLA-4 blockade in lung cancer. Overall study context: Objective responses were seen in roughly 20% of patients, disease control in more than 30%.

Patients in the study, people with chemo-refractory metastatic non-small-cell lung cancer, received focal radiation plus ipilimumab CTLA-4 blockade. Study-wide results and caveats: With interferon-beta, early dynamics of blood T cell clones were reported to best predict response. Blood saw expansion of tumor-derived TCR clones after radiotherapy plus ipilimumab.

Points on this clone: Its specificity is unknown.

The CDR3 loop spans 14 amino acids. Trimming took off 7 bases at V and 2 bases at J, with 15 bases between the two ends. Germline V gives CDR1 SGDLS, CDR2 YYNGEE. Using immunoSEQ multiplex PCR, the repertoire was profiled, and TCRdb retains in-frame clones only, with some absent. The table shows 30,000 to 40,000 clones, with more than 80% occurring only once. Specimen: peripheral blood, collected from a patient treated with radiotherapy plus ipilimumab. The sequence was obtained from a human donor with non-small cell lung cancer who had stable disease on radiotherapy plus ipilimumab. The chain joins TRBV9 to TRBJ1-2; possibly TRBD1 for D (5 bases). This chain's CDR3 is CASRTEGLNYGYTF. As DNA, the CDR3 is TGTGCCAGCCGGACGGAGGGGCTGAACTATGGCTACACCTTC.